This TCR beta chain was captured by sequencing in a study of OX40 agonist ivuxolimab in advanced cancers. As for the study more broadly: Ivuxolimab was a fully human IgG2 agonistic monoclonal antibody targeting the costimulatory receptor OX40 (CD134). A male proportion of 82.7% and a mean age of 60 years, ranging from 23 to 79, were recorded for the dose-escalation cohort. Intravenous ivuxolimab was administered to patients every 2 weeks at six dose levels: 0.01, 0.1, 0.3, 1.5, 3 and 10 mg/kg. Peripheral TCRbeta sequencing was intended to test whether TCR sequence diversity was altered and clonal T-cell expansion was caused by ivuxolimab. Prior anti-PD-1, anti-PD-L1 or anti-CTLA-4 therapy was permitted, and about two fifths of dose-escalation patients had received checkpoint inhibitors. The paper covers the monotherapy dose-escalation part of the phase I ivuxolimab trial, which included N ≈ 50 patients. Among the approximately 50 dose-escalation patients, approximately 20 had hepatocellular carcinoma, 15 or so melanoma, 9 renal cell carcinoma and 9 head and neck cancer. Partial responses occurred in three dose-escalation patients: two with cutaneous melanoma and one with hepatocellular carcinoma.

To sequence the TCRbeta CDR3 region, genomic DNA was isolated from the sorted cells. TCRbeta CDR3 regions were sequenced using the immunoSEQ Assay. This immuneACCESS table, as held by TCRdb, lists in-frame sequences with V and J called but not all clones. Of the missing ones, under half trace to an unresolved V gene in checked studies; the others have no known cause. In all, the sample holds fewer than 85,000 clones, and roughly 90% of those were seen once. The top ten clonotypes cover more than 9.5% of the sample. Patients with a history of autoimmune disease or receiving systemic immunosuppression were excluded from the trial. Peripheral blood for TCR sequencing was collected from all dose cohorts at baseline, on cycle 4 day 1, and on cycle 7 day 1. The samples were taken from a phase I, first-in-human, multicenter, open-label dose-escalation trial of ivuxolimab. Adults with locally advanced or metastatic head and neck squamous cell, hepatocellular, melanoma or renal cell carcinoma were enrolled in the trial. Before TCR sequencing, CD4+ T cells and CD8+ T cells were sorted from peripheral blood as separate populations.

The germline V gene (reference sequence) supplies CDR1 SSHAT and CDR2 FNYEAQ. From cysteine to phenylalanine, the CDR3 is 16 amino acids long. Solely the CDR3 DNA is kept, with 48 bases framed from the first base. Paper-wide results and their limitations: Low levels of normalized T-cell clonal expansion were also seen in some patients who did not respond. The antigen specificity of the clonally expanded peripheral T cells was not determined. On average, CD8+ T cells showed more expanded clones than CD4+ T cells after ivuxolimab. At doses of 0.1 to 3.0 mg/kg, clonal expansion of both CD4+ and CD8+ blood T cells was observed from baseline to week 6. In partial responders in the 0.1-3.0 mg/kg groups, normalized peripheral clonal expansion was found to be among the lowest, especially among CD8+ T cells.

A remark on this clone: Its antigen has not been determined. At one boundary the junction diverges from the germline segment, which might be a read error.

Sequencing used CD4+ or CD8+ T cells sorted from blood, obtained in a trial of the OX40 agonist ivuxolimab. The chain was built from TRBV7-7 and TRBJ2-1; 15 nucleotides in the junction match TRBD2. This TCR was recovered from an adult with an advanced solid tumor such as melanoma, head and neck, liver or kidney cancer. The CDR3 corresponds to CASSSGLAGGYNEQFF. The DNA sequence reads TGTGCTAGCAGCTCCGGACTAGCGGGGGGGTACAATGAGCAGTTCTTC.